A single sample gave rise to the 4 T cell receptor beta chains below, sequenced in a study of CD8 T cells in ankylosing spondylitis. Study-level findings and limits: Ankylosing spondylitis blood seemed to carry a telltale TCR beta motif made of several highly homologous variants.

What these receptors recognize is not known. TCRdb passed the 5' RACE reads through MiXCR, listing each CDR3 protein once. The sample shows a few hundred thousand distinct CDR3 sequences, approximately 20% of them seen only once. The specimen was blood, either unsorted or a sorted T cell fraction (not recorded which). The receptors here all came from a male donor with ankylosing spondylitis.

This clonotype was counted between two and nine times. The chain links TRBV29-1 to TRBJ2-7; no firm D call. Deletions cut 0 bases from V and 5 bases from J, with 11 bases between. The germline V gene encodes CDR1 SQVTM and CDR2 ANQGSEA. The CDR3 runs to 13 residues. The CDR3 protein is CSVEDRATHEQYF. The DNA of the CDR3 is TGCAGCGTTGAAGATCGGGCTACGCACGAGCAGTACTTC.

The chain joins TRBV7-3 to TRBJ2-1; TRBD2 aligns across 10 bases. The junction had 15 bases not matched to a gene; V was cut back by 5 bases and J by 8 bases. This CDR3 is 17 amino acids long. Germline V gene lookup returns CDR1 SGHTA and CDR2 FQGTGA. The CDR3 DNA reads TGTGCCAGCAGCCCCTACCCTGAGCGGGAGGGCCGCTATGAGCAGTTCTTC. It yields the protein CASSPYPEREGRYEQFF.

The V and J genes are TRBV4-1 and TRBJ1-1, with TRBD1 as a possible D gene (6 bases). This CDR3 has 15 amino acids. Germline CDR1 and CDR2: MGHRA and YSYEKL. Trimming removed 3 bases from V and 3 bases from J, with 14 bases in between. The CDR3, as DNA: TGCGCCAGCAGCCAGGAGATACAGGGTCACACTGAAGCTTTCTTT. Translating it yields CASSQEIQGHTEAFF.

The chain couples TRBV12-3 or TRBV12-4 to TRBJ1-1, with D possibly being TRBD1 (6 bases). Trimming removed 5 bases from V and 1 base from J, with 14 bases in between. The CDR3 has 15 residues. CDR3 region: CASSEQAGENTEAFF. CDR3 in DNA: TGTGCCAGCAGTGAACAGGCAGGGGAGAACACTGAAGCTTTCTTT.